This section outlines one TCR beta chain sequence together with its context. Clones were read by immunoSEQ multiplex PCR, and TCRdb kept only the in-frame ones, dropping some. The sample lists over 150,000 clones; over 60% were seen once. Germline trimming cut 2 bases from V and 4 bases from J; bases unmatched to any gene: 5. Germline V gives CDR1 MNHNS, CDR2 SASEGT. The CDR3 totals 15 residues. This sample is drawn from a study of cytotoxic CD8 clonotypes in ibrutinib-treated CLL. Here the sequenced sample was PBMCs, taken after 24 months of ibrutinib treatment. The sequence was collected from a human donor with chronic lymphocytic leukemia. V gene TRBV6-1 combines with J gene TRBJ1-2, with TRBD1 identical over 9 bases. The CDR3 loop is CASSETGGFSYGYTF. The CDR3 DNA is TGTGCCAGCAGTGAAACAGGGGGCTTTAGCTATGGCTACACCTTC.